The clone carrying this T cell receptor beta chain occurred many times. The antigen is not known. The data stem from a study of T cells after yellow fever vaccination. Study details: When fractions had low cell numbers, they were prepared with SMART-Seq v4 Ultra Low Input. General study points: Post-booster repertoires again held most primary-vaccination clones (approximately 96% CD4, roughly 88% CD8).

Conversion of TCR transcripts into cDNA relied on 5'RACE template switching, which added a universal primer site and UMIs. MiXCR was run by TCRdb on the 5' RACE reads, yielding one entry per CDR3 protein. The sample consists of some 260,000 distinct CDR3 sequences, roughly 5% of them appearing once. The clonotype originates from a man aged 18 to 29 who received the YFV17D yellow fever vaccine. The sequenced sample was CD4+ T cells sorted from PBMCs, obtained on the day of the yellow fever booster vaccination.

In nucleotides, the CDR3 is TGTGCCAGCAGCTTAGGGGTGGGTCCCTGGTCAGGTCAGCCCCAGCATTTT. Protein: CASSLGVGPWSGQPQHF. This chain connects TRBV7-2 to TRBJ1-5; D is unclear. Trimming pared 1 base from V and 6 bases from J, leaving 19 bases between. The CDR3 has 17 amino acids. Looked up from germline, CDR1 is SGHTA and CDR2 is FQGNSA.